This TCR beta chain was found in a study of shared clonotypes between healthy human individuals. At the deep level, the assay was run. Clones were read by immunoSEQ multiplex PCR, and TCRdb kept only the in-frame ones, dropping some. Altogether millions of clones are present, 93% being singletons, with the ten largest covering about 0.39%. This CDR3 has 14 amino acids. Trimming cost V 2 bases and J 10 bases, with 15 bases left between them. CDR1 is SGHTA, CDR2 FQGNSA, per germline. The sample was naive CD4+ T cells from PBMCs. The sample's subset: CD45RA+ positively selected. The chain recombines TRBV7-2 with TRBJ2-1, with unresolved D. This TCR was sampled from a man in his late teens or twenties in good health. Some clones in this sample may be carry-over from other donors' samples. For the CDR3, the DNA is TGTGCCAGCAGCTTATTATCCGCAGGCGGCGAGCAGTTCTTC. Its protein is CASSLLSAGGEQFF. The full variable domain, completed using reference TRBV7-2 and TRBJ2-1, is GAGVSQSPSNKVTEKGKDVELRCDPISGHTALYWYRQSLGQGLEFLIYFQGNSAPDKSGLPSDRFSAERTGGSVSTLTIQRTQQEDSAVYLCASSLLSAGGEQFFGPGTRLTVL.